A selection of T cell receptor beta chains follows, all from one sample in a study of Ad26.COV2.S vaccination and SARS-CoV-2 variants. Method: immunoSEQ multiplex PCR; TCRdb's copy keeps in-frame clones and lacks some. The repertoire holds around 500,000 clones, 80% to 90% seen once, with 1.7% in the top ten. The sequenced sample was peripheral blood, obtained in a trial of Ad26.COV2.S vaccine versus placebo. The receptors stem from a person aged 18-60 years who received the Ad26.COV2.S COVID-19 vaccine or a placebo. Each CDR3 is given with its conserved first and last residue. The D gene is left open where the match is weak.

cdr3_length	v_call	d_call	j_call	cdr3_aa
14	TRBV7-8	TRBD1	TRBJ2-3	CASSLGQGADTQYF
15	TRBV9	.	TRBJ1-5	CASSVGSQGNQPQHF
11	TRBV2	.	TRBJ2-5	CASRPRETQYF
12	TRBV2	.	TRBJ1-1	CASTDRNTEAFF
16	TRBV9	.	TRBJ2-2	CASSERVTEGVGELFF
14	TRBV5-1	TRBD1	TRBJ1-6	CASSLDRGHSPLHF
15	TRBV7-9	.	TRBJ1-1	CASSFDLRMNTEAFF
17	TRBV11-2	.	TRBJ2-7	CASSPRGRSYGIYEQYF
15	TRBV7-8	.	TRBJ1-1	CASSLATGRTTEAFF
14	TRBV30	.	TRBJ2-3	CASRGRWNTDTQYF
13	TRBV12-3/TRBV12-4	.	TRBJ2-5	CASRQSHQETQYF
14	TRBV25-1	TRBD2	TRBJ2-1	CASSEPSGSGEQFF
15	TRBV5-1	TRBD1	TRBJ2-7	CASSLAGQPRGEQYF
15	TRBV6-5	TRBD1	TRBJ2-7	CASRPRPTGPGEQYF
14	TRBV7-9	.	TRBJ1-1	CASSRERMNTEAFF
16	TRBV4-2	.	TRBJ1-4	CASSQGQGATNEKLFF
12	TRBV3-1/TRBV3-2	TRBD1	TRBJ1-1	CASSPTGGEAFF
11	TRBV7-3	.	TRBJ2-1	CASSQGNEQFF
14	TRBV30	.	TRBJ2-1	CAWGLLLPSNEQFF
15	TRBV6-1	.	TRBJ1-3	CASSEVSFSGNTIYF
16	TRBV7-2	TRBD1	TRBJ1-6	CASSLPGQGRNSPLHF
15	TRBV7-6	.	TRBJ2-1	CASSSGPDGYNEQFF
14	TRBV6-4	.	TRBJ2-2	CASSEEGSTGELFF
15	TRBV4-2	.	TRBJ1-3	CASSQPYSSGNTIYF
13	TRBV6-2/TRBV6-3	TRBD1	TRBJ1-1	CASSSTDRGEAFF
13	TRBV6-5	.	TRBJ1-2	CASSYSSNYGYTF
12	TRBV3-1/TRBV3-2	.	TRBJ1-1	CASSQVRTEAFF
16	TRBV18	.	TRBJ1-3	CASSPVGFDSGNTIYF
13	TRBV25-1	.	TRBJ1-5	CASSAGGRQPQHF
12	TRBV19	.	TRBJ2-7	CASSLDYREQYF
12	TRBV27	.	TRBJ2-7	CASSLPGREQYF
15	TRBV2	.	TRBJ1-3	CASSELSFPGNTIYF